The rows below give T cell receptor beta chains drawn from one sample of a study of cytomegalovirus exposure and HLA in healthy donors. TCRdb's copy holds only in-frame clones and misses some; the assay was immunoSEQ multiplex PCR. The sample lists approximately 160,000 clones, approximately 84% occurring once. The sample taken for sequencing was PBMCs. The receptor source for this set is a boy aged 2-9 years in good health and CMV-seronegative. Each CDR3 is given with its conserved first and last residue. A D gene is named only where the DNA matches it firmly. Size is omitted from some rows. Given values are once, few, many or a class for expanded clones.

V	J	size	D	DNA	CDR3
TRBV15	TRBJ1-1	few	NA	TGTGCCACCAGCACAGGGGAGACGAACACTGAAGCTTTCTTT	CATSTGETNTEAFF
TRBV7-9	TRBJ2-5	NA	NA	TGTGCCAGCAGTCACGGATCAAAGCGGGTAGAGCAGTACTTC	CASSHGSKRVEQYF
TRBV11-2	TRBJ2-7	NA	NA	TGTGCCAGCAGCTTACAGGAACCCTACGAGCAGTACTTC	CASSLQEPYEQYF
TRBV7-9	TRBJ1-3	NA	NA	TGTGCCAGCAGCAAGGACAGACTTTTTGGAAACACCATATATTTT	CASSKDRLFGNTIYF
TRBV7-2	TRBJ1-1	NA	TRBD1	TGTGCCAGCAGCTCGCCACGGGACAGGGTTGGCCTGAACACTGAAGCTTTCTTT	CASSSPRDRVGLNTEAFF
TRBV6-1	TRBJ2-1	NA	TRBD2	TGTGCCAGCAGTGAACTAGCGGGATTCTACAATGAGCAGTTCTTC	CASSELAGFYNEQFF
TRBV29-1	TRBJ1-2	NA	NA	TGCAGCGTTGAATCCCCCAGGGACTATGGCTACACCTTC	CSVESPRDYGYTF
TRBV9	TRBJ1-2	NA	TRBD1	TGTGCCAGCAGCGTAGGACAGGGGGCCGTCTATGGCTACACCTTC	CASSVGQGAVYGYTF
TRBV27	TRBJ1-5	NA	TRBD1	TGTGCCAGTCGTCCGGGACAGGGTTTGGAGGGCAATCAGCCCCAGCATTTT	CASRPGQGLEGNQPQHF
TRBV7-2	TRBJ2-5	NA	NA	TGTGCCAGCAGCTGGGCCCTACAAGAGACCCAGTACTTC	CASSWALQETQYF
TRBV30	TRBJ1-5	once	TRBD1	TGTGCCTGGAGTCAGGGACAGGGGGCGTACCAGCCCCAGCATTTT	CAWSQGQGAYQPQHF
TRBV19	TRBJ2-6	NA	NA	TGTGCCAGTAGTCCCTACAGCTCTGGGGCCAACGTCCTGACTTTC	CASSPYSSGANVLTF
TRBV5-4	TRBJ2-2	NA	NA	TGTGCCAGCAGCTTGGGACAGGAGACCGGGGAGCTGTTTTTT	CASSLGQETGELFF
TRBV6-6	TRBJ2-2	NA	NA	TGTGCCAGCAGCTATCTAAGTGGCACCGGGGAGCTGTTTTTT	CASSYLSGTGELFF
TRBV4-1	TRBJ2-5	NA	NA	TGCGCCAGCAGCCAAGAGCCGGGTATGGTGGGAGAGACCCAGTACTTC	CASSQEPGMVGETQYF
TRBV7-2	TRBJ2-7	few	TRBD2	TGTGCCAGCAGCCGGACTAGCGGTACCTACGAGCAGTACTTC	CASSRTSGTYEQYF
TRBV2	TRBJ2-2	NA	TRBD2	TGTGCCAGCAGTGAACACCGGGAGGGCCGTTTTTCAGGGGAGCTGTTTTTT	CASSEHREGRFSGELFF
TRBV10-3	TRBJ2-5	once	TRBD1	TGTGCCATCGGGGGACAGCAAGAGACCCAGTACTTC	CAIGGQQETQYF
TRBV2	TRBJ2-2	few	NA	TGTGCCAGCAGTCCGGGAGTTGACAGGAACACCGGGGAGCTGTTTTTT	CASSPGVDRNTGELFF
TRBV28	TRBJ2-7	NA	TRBD1	TGTGCCAGCAGAGGGACAGGGGGCTACGAGCAGTACTTC	CASRGTGGYEQYF
TRBV19	TRBJ1-5	NA	NA	TGTGCCAGTAGTATAATCCCAGGGGGCAATCAGCCCCAGCATTTT	CASSIIPGGNQPQHF
TRBV6-6	TRBJ2-2	few	NA	TGTGCCAGCAGCCGACAGGAAAATACCGGGGAGCTGTTTTTT	CASSRQENTGELFF
TRBV5-1	TRBJ2-7	NA	TRBD1	TGCGCCAGCAGCAGCCAGGGGGTGCCCCCCTACGAGCAGTACTTC	CASSSQGVPPYEQYF
TRBV28	TRBJ1-5	NA	NA	TGTGCCAGCAGCCTAGTAACAAGCAATCAGCCCCAGCATTTT	CASSLVTSNQPQHF
TRBV6-5	TRBJ1-2	NA	TRBD1	TGTGCCAGCACAAGAGTACAGGGGGCGCGCTATGGCTACACCTTC	CASTRVQGARYGYTF
TRBV5-1	TRBJ2-3	NA	TRBD2	TGCGCCAGCAGCTCGGGACTAGCGGGAGGGGGAGATACGCAGTATTTT	CASSSGLAGGGDTQYF
TRBV19	TRBJ1-1	NA	NA	TGTGCCAGTAGTATAGGCCCCAGGGGAAAACCGAACACTGAAGCTTTCTTT	CASSIGPRGKPNTEAFF
TRBV13	TRBJ1-1	NA	TRBD1	TGTGCCAGCAGCTTAGAGGGACAGGGGGCTTACACTGAAGCTTTCTTT	CASSLEGQGAYTEAFF
TRBV7-9	TRBJ2-3	NA	NA	TGTGCCAGCAGCTTAGCGGGGCTGCCTAATACGCAGTATTTT	CASSLAGLPNTQYF
TRBV19	TRBJ2-6	NA	NA	TGTGCCAGTAGTTACCCGAGATATTCGGGGGCCAACGTCCTGACTTTC	CASSYPRYSGANVLTF
TRBV5-1	TRBJ1-5	once	TRBD1	TGCGCCAGCAGCTTGGATACAGGGGGGGAACAGCCCCAGCATTTT	CASSLDTGGEQPQHF
TRBV18	TRBJ2-7	NA	NA	TGTGCCAGCTCACAGGGGGTTCGGGGCGAGCAGTACTTC	CASSQGVRGEQYF
TRBV5-1	TRBJ1-1	few	TRBD1	TGCGCCAGCAGATTACAGGGGCCGAGTACTGAAGCTTTCTTT	CASRLQGPSTEAFF
TRBV19	TRBJ1-2	NA	NA	TGTGCCAGCCGCGAAAAAATGGAGGGTCAAGGCTACACCTTC	CASREKMEGQGYTF